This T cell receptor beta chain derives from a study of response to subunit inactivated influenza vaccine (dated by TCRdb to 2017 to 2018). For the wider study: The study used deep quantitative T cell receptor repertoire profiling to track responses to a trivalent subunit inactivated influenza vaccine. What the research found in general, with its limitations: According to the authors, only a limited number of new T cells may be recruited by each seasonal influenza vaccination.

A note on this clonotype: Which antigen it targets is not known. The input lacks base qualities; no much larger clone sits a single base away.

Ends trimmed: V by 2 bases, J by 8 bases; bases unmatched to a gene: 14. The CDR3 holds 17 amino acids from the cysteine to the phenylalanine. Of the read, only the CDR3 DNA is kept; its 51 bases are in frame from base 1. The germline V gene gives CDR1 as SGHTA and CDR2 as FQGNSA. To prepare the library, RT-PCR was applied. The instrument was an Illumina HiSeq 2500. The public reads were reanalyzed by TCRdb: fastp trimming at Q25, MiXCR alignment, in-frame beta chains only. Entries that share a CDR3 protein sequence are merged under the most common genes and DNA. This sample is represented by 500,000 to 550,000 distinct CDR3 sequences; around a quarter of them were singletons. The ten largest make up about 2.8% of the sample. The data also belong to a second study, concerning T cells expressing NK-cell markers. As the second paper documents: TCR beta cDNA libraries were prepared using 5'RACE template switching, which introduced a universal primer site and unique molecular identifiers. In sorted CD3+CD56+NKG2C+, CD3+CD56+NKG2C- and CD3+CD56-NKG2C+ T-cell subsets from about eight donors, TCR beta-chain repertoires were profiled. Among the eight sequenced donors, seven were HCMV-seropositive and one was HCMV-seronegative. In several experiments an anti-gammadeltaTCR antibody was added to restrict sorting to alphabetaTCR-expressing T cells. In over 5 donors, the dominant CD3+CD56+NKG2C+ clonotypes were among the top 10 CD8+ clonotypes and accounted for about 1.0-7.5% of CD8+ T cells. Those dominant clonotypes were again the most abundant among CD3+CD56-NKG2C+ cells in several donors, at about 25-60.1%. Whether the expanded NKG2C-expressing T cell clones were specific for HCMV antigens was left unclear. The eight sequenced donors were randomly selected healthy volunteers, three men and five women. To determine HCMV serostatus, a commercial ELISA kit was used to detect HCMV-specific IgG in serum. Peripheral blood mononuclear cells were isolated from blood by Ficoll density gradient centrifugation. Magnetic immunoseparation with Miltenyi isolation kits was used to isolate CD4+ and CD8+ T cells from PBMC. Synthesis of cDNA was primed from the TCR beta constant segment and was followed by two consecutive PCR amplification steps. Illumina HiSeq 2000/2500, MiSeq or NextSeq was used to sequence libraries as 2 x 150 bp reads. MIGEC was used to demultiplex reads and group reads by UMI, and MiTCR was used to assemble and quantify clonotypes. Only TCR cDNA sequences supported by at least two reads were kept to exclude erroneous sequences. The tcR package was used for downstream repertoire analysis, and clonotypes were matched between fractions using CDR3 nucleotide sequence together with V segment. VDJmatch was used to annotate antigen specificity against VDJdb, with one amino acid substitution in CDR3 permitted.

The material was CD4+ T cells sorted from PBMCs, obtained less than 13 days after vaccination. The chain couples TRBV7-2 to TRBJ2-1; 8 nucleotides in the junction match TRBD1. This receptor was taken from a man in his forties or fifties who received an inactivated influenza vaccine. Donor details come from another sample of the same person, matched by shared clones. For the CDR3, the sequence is CASSLSRGKAGGYEQFF. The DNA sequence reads TGTGCCAGCAGCTTAAGCAGGGGAAAGGCAGGGGGCTATGAGCAGTTCTTC.